This TCR beta chain came from a study of T cell repertoires in breast cancer (dated by TCRdb to the mid-2010s). For context, the study as a whole: Tumors, lymph nodes and peripheral blood lymphocytes from breast cancer patients, as well as peripheral blood from healthy control donors, were profiled. The study reasoned that TCRs shared between breast cancer patients would target shared antigens, given breast cancer's low mutational burden and rare common mutations. Tumor-free lymph nodes were processed without enzymatic digestion, and blood samples were separated by Ficoll. Controls included nine healthy donors of an age range similar to the patients. The majority of the roughly 21 patient tumors analyzed for shared TCRs were ER+/PR+. Tumors and tumor-involved lymph nodes were minced and digested with Liberase and DNase, then filtered through 70-um and 40-um filters. On average, sequencing produced about 500,000 sequences per sample and approximately 10 reads per input cell.

The method behind the library was emulsion pairing. Unpaired genes were suppressed in a second nested PCR with blocking oligos, after which Illumina adaptors and barcodes were added in a third nested PCR. Each emulsion RT-PCR master mix contained about 4,500-280,000 T cells, with C-region, Stepout and V-region primers. The emulsions were generated using the Micellula Emulsion and Purification Kit, and the RT-PCR was run with Qiagen OneStep RT-PCR reagents. Pooled libraries were sequenced with paired-end 2 x 250 reads on an Illumina MiSeq. As for the original processing: In Galaxy, read pairs were joined and then clipped at the engineered overlap into separate alpha and beta files, and any unclipped reads were discarded. To assign alpha-beta pairs, the researchers used CompleteTCR, a MiTCR-based pipeline that relies on an R script to link chains sharing read cluster identifiers. TCR sequences that were observed only once, about 1-3.2% of the total, were removed as potential sequencing errors. The raw public data were reprocessed by TCRdb itself: fastp quality trimming at Q25, MiXCR clonotype calling, in-frame beta chains only. When rows share a CDR3 protein, they turn into one entry using the most common DNA and genes. The V and J calls were determined by TCRdb, not by the authors. The sample has some 37,000 distinct CDR3 sequences on record, 45% of them singletons. The ten largest clonotypes hold roughly 60% of the sample.

Of note for this clonotype: No antigen is known for it. The record has no base qualities; no much larger clone is one base away.

General findings and caveats noted by the study authors: Possible tumor specificity was suggested for 20 or so TCR pairs that were shared across seven or more patient tumors yet rarely found in control blood. TRBV7 predominance was observed among shared TCRs, which possibly reflected tumor recognition or mispriming bias from eight TRBV7 primers. Discarding singleton TCRs and sampling only part of each tumor may have missed genuine antitumor clones. Shared TCRs were encoded by various nucleotide sequences, which suggests selection and expansion based on antigen. Sentinel lymph nodes involved by tumor shared about fourfold more TCRs with matched tumor repertoires than tumor-free nodes did (7.7% versus 2%). Emulsion RT-PCR was regarded as qualitative rather than quantitative, because clone recovery was skewed by transcript abundance and primer differences.

Paired alpha-beta TCRs of CD8+ T cells were analyzed using an expanded emulsion RT-PCR method with primers for all TCR V genes. Before emulsion RT-PCR, CD8+ T cells were isolated with a CD8 positive selection kit and incubated overnight in 7.5 to 10 IU/mL IL-2. Measured from the cysteine to the phenylalanine, the CDR3 is 15 residues long. Just CDR3 DNA is preserved here, 45 bases in frame from base 1. Via the germline V gene, CDR1 is MGHRA and CDR2 YSYEKL. V is reduced by 4 bases and J by 2 bases, leaving a spacing of 15 bases between them. Recombination connected TRBV4-1 to TRBJ2-7; tentative D gene TRBD2, with 6 bases matching. Sequencing was done on a sample of CD8+ T cells. The sequence was obtained from a pool of human donors with breast cancer or a healthy control (not recorded which). The CDR3 region reads CASSLGLPGPYEQYF. The DNA is as follows: TGCGCCAGCAGCCTGGGACTCCCAGGCCCCTACGAGCAGTACTTC.